The 7 T cell receptor beta chains reported below all come from one sample, sequenced in a study of blood T cells in healthy people across ages (dated by TCRdb to between 2014 and 2017). The library was made by 5' RACE. The sequencing machine was an Illumina HiSeq 2500. A second PCR of roughly 7 to 11 cycles was performed with a sample-barcoded 5' primer and a J-beta primer mix. TCRdb reanalyzed the raw reads on its own, using fastp at Q25 for trimming and MiXCR for clone calling, and kept in-frame beta chains. Records with the same CDR3 protein are collapsed into one entry carrying the most frequent genes and DNA. In this sample the table shows 790,000 or so distinct CDR3 sequences, about 61% of which occur a single time. Roughly 26% of the sample is in the top ten clones. Sequencing was performed on blood. The source of these receptors is a man aged 35-49 years in good health.

This clonotype showed up just a few times. This chain uses TRBV7-2 with TRBJ2-5; possible D gene TRBD2, 6 bases. CDR1 is SGHTA and CDR2 is FQGNSA in the germline V gene. CDR3 length equals 17 residues. V was pared by 2 bases and J by 4 bases, with 20 bases between. The CDR3 protein is CASSLLGPRRVPETQYF. The CDR3 DNA reads as TGTGCCAGCAGCTTATTGGGGCCGAGGAGGGTTCCAGAGACCCAGTACTTC.

This clonotype was seen only a few times. V is TRBV20-1 and J is TRBJ2-7, with a weak D call TRBD2 (5 bases). V was pared by 5 bases and J by 7 bases, with 21 bases between. The length of the CDR3 is 14 residues. From germline, CDR1 is DFQATT and CDR2 SNEGSKA (reference sequence). The CDR3 here is CSAPSGVSAEEQYF. The CDR3 bases are TGCAGTGCTCCCTCCGGGGTGTCCGCGGAAGAGCAGTACTTC.

This clonotype was seen repeatedly, ten times or more. The rearrangement joins TRBV15 to TRBJ2-5; D may be TRBD2 (7 bases). V was clipped by 1 base and J by 2 bases, with 11 bases between them. From germline, CDR1 is LNHNV and CDR2 YYDKDF (reference sequence). The CDR3 runs to 15 residues. The CDR3 loop reads CATSRAGGPQETQYF. CDR3 nucleotides: TGTGCCACCAGCAGAGCGGGGGGCCCACAAGAGACCCAGTACTTC.

The V gene is TRBV28, the J gene TRBJ1-5, with D possibly TRBD1 on 6 matching bases. The CDR3 is 15 amino acids. Trimming removed 6 bases from V and 4 bases from J, with 16 bases in between. Per germline, CDR1 MDHEN and CDR2 SYDVKM. The CDR3 spells CASSLFWGPNQPQHF. CDR3 nucleotide sequence: TGTGCCAGCAGCTTGTTCTGGGGGCCGAATCAGCCCCAGCATTTT.

This clonotype was seen only a few times. The DNA is omitted, as the CDR3 cannot be located on it reliably, and the CDR3 follows TCRdb's listing. This sequence joins TRBV9 and TRBJ1-4; TRBD1 is the table's D call and was not checked against the DNA. The CDR3 length is 15 residues, termini included. Germline values: CDR1 SGDLS, CDR2 YYNGEE. This CDR3 is CASSVVLRAGRKLFF.

This rearrangement joins TRBV5-1 to TRBJ2-1; 13 nucleotides align to TRBD2. V dropped 0 bases and J dropped 7; count of bases not matched to a gene: 10. The CDR3 loop spans 18 amino acids. Per germline, CDR1 SGHRS and CDR2 YFSETQ. The CDR3 sequence is CASSLELAGGPLVNEQFF. As DNA, the CDR3 is TGCGCCAGCAGCTTGGAACTAGCGGGAGGGCCTCTAGTTAATGAGCAGTTCTTC.

The chain links TRBV28 to TRBJ2-7; D is undetermined. The DNA end is more similar to TRBJ2-5, so the J call may be wrong. Germline CDR1 reads MDHEN; CDR2 reads SYDVKM. This CDR3 comprises 14 residues. The chain's CDR3 is CASSPRALWETQYF. The CDR3 bases are TGTGCCAGCAGTCCCCGTGCTCTCTGGGAGACCCAGTACTTC.